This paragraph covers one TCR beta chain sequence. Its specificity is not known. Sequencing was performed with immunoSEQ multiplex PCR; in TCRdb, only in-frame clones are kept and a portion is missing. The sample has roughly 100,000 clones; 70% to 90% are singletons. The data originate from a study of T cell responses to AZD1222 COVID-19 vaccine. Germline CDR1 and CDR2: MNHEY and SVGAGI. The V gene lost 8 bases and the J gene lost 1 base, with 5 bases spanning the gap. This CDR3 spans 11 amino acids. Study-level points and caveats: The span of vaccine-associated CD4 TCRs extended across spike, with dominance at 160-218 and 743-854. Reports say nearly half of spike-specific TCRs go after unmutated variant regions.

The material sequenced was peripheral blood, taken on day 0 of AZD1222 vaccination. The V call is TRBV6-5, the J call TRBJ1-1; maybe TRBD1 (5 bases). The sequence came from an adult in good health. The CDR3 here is CASGTNTEAFF. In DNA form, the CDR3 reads TGTGCCAGCGGGACGAACACTGAAGCTTTCTTT.